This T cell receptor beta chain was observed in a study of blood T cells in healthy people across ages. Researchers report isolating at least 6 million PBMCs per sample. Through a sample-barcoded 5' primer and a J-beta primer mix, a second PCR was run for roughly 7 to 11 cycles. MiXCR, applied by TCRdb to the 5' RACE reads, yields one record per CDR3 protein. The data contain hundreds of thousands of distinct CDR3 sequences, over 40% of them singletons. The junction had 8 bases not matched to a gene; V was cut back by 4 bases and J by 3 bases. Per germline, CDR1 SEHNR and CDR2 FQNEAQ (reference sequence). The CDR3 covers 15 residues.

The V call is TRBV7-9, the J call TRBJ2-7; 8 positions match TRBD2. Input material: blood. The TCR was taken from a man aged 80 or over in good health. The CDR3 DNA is TGTGCCAGCAGCTCAAGACGAGCGGGAGACTACGAGCAGTACTTC. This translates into CASSSRRAGDYEQYF.